The next 32 T cell receptor beta chains were all read from a single sample in a study of T cells in Graves' hyperthyroidism and ophthalmopathy. Amplification yielded TCR beta CDR3 regions, with RNA transcripts as the source. The study used the HTBI primer set for a first-round RT-PCR of the TCR CDR3. One entry per CDR3 protein results from TCRdb running MiXCR on the multiplex PCR reads. The sample consists of about 380,000 distinct CDR3 sequences, approximately 13% of them appearing once. Input material: blood. The receptors were sampled from a woman in her fifties or sixties with Graves' hyperthyroidism.

This clonotype appeared many times. V and J are TRBV29-1 and TRBJ2-1; 10 nucleotides align to TRBD2. V shed 7 bases, J shed 8 bases, and the junction held 11 bases outside the gene matches. There are 14 residues in the CDR3. Germline V gene data show CDR1 as SQVTM and CDR2 as ANQGSEA. The chain's CDR3 is CSAFRPSGSHEQFF. CDR3 in DNA: TGCAGCGCATTCCGCCCTAGCGGGAGCCATGAGCAGTTCTTC.

This clonotype was detected only a few times. This chain connects TRBV20-1 to TRBJ1-2; possible D gene TRBD1, 5 bases. In germline, CDR1 is DFQATT, CDR2 SNEGSKA (reference sequence). Trimming pared 0 bases from V and 5 bases from J, leaving 16 bases between. The length of the CDR3 is 15 residues. The CDR3: CSARDWGGRGYGYTF. The CDR3 DNA reads as TGCAGTGCTAGAGATTGGGGGGGGAGAGGGTATGGCTACACCTTC.

This rearrangement joins TRBV6-4 to TRBJ2-7; no definite D call. CDR1 and CDR2 (germline): MRHNA, SNTAGT. V shed 2 bases and J shed 4 bases, with 6 bases lying between them. This CDR3 contains 12 residues. The CDR3 DNA is TGTGCCAGCAGTGACACACGTTACGAGCAGTACTTC. As protein: CASSDTRYEQYF.

This clonotype was observed a few times. The chain joins TRBV4-1 to TRBJ1-5; D call uncertain. The CDR3 runs to 16 residues. V was clipped by 0 bases and J by 3 bases, with 12 bases between them. Germline-derived CDR1 and CDR2 are MGHRA and YSYEKL. CDR3: CASSQDPRQINQPQHF. The CDR3 nucleotides read TGCGCCAGCAGCCAAGATCCGCGTCAGATCAATCAGCCCCAGCATTTT.

This clonotype was counted only a few times. V usage is TRBV5-1 and J usage is TRBJ2-7; D not certain. Looked up from germline, CDR1 is SGHRS and CDR2 is YFSETQ. Trimming pared 3 bases from V and 9 bases from J, leaving 13 bases between. The CDR3 runs 12 residues. Here the CDR3 reads CASSSGRGWQYF. The DNA for the CDR3 is TGCGCCAGCAGCTCAGGACGAGGTTGGCAGTACTTC.

For this clonotype: A read error may explain this, as a much larger clone is one base away. The chain links TRBV2 to TRBJ2-2; D ambiguous. This CDR3 is 16 amino acids long. CDR1 and CDR2 from the germline V gene are SNHLY and FYNNEI. The CDR3 loop reads CAGSDDGQEYTGELFF. CDR3 sequence (DNA): TGTGCCGGCAGTGATGATGGCCAGGAGTACACCGGGGAGCTGTTTTTT.

Comments on this clonotype: A clone one base away is much larger, so this may be a read error. The chain joins TRBV28 to TRBJ1-1; no reliable D call. The CDR3 contains 16 residues. Per germline, CDR1 MDHEN and CDR2 SYDVKM. For the CDR3, the DNA is TGTGTCAGCAGTTTAGAATCCGGACCTTTAAACACTGAAGCTTTCTTT. Its protein product is CVSSLESGPLNTEAFF.

Ten or more counts support this clonotype. The rearrangement links TRBV5-1 to TRBJ2-3, with D tentatively TRBD1 or TRBD2 (6 bases each). The CDR3 sequence is 16 residues long. Germline V gene sequence: CDR1 SGHRS, CDR2 YFSETQ. V was cut by 1 base and J by 4 bases, with 16 bases left in between. CDR3 in DNA: TGCGCCAGCAGCTTGAGGGGGGACTCAGGCTCAGATACGCAGTATTTT. Protein product: CASSLRGDSGSDTQYF.

This clonotype came up many times. This chain joins TRBV2 and TRBJ1-5; 8 nucleotides line up with TRBD1. The length of the CDR3 is 14 residues. After removal of 5 bases from V and 7 bases from J, the junction contained 7 bases not matched to a gene. The germline V gene encodes CDR1 SNHLY and CDR2 FYNNEI. CDR3: CASSRTGGKQPQHF. In DNA form, the CDR3 reads TGTGCCAGCAGTCGCACAGGGGGAAAACAGCCCCAGCATTTT.

This clonotype was observed many times. One base away lies a much larger clone, so this may be a sequencing read error. The chain uses TRBV5-4 and TRBJ2-2; D not certain. Per germline, CDR1 SGHNT and CDR2 YYREEE (reference sequence). Trimming removed 0 bases at V and 6 bases at J, with 3 bases between. The CDR3 covers 12 residues. CDR3 sequence (DNA): TGTGCCAGCAGCTTGGTCCCCGGGGAGCTGTTTTTT. It specifies CASSLVPGELFF.

This clonotype was seen ten or more times. The chain is built from TRBV5-1 and TRBJ2-1; 8 nucleotides line up with TRBD2. The germline gives CDR1 SGHRS, CDR2 YFSETQ. The CDR3 covers 15 residues. V gave up 4 bases and J gave up 3 bases; unmatched junction bases: 6. The CDR3 nucleotides read TGCGCCAGCAGCCCCTATAGCGGGAACTACAATGAGCAGTTCTTC. Its protein product is CASSPYSGNYNEQFF.

About this clonotype itself: A read error may account for a junction end that differs from germline. V gene TRBV6-9 combines with J gene TRBJ1-4; 9 nucleotides match TRBD1. Germline V lookup: CDR1 MNHGY, CDR2 SVAAGI. The CDR3 covers 18 residues. CDR3 sequence reads: CASGPPGQGGPTNEKLFF. In DNA, the CDR3 is TGCGCCAGCGGACCCCCGGGACAGGGAGGGCCGACTAATGAAAAACTGTTTTTT.

This clonotype was detected ten times or more. V is TRBV20-1 and J is TRBJ2-7; 8 positions match TRBD1. Germline assignment: CDR1 DFQATT and CDR2 SNEGSKA (reference sequence). The CDR3 spans 13 residues. With 5 bases clipped from V and 7 bases from J, the junction kept 10 bases outside the gene matches. DNA of the CDR3: TGCAGTGCTCCCGGACAGGGCCGCGGTGAGCAGTACTTC. It is translated as CSAPGQGRGEQYF.

Written as DNA, the CDR3 is TGTGCCAGCAGTGAGGGACTAGTATACGAGACCCAGTACTTC. Translating it yields CASSEGLVYETQYF. V gene TRBV11-2 combines with J gene TRBJ2-5; TRBD2 aligns across 8 bases. Germline V CDR1 and CDR2: SGHAT, FQNNGV. The CDR3 covers 14 residues. V shed 6 bases and J 5 bases; nucleotides not matched to a gene: 8.

The chain joins TRBV5-1 to TRBJ1-1; 9 nucleotides agree with TRBD1. Germline CDR1 SGHRS, CDR2 YFSETQ. With 4 bases clipped from V and 6 bases from J, the junction kept 13 bases outside the gene matches. The CDR3 runs to 16 residues. The CDR3 protein is CASSARYNRGQAEAFF. CDR3 nucleotides: TGCGCCAGCAGCGCTCGATACAACAGGGGGCAGGCTGAAGCTTTCTTT.

The chain uses TRBV5-4 and TRBJ2-5, with D maybe TRBD1 (6 bases). Trimming pared 4 bases from V and 1 base from J, leaving 14 bases between. The CDR3 extends over 15 amino acids. CDR1 SGHNT and CDR2 YYREEE come from the germline V gene (reference sequence). CDR3 residues: CASSRRIGGQETQYF. Written as DNA, the CDR3 is TGTGCCAGCAGCCGTAGGATAGGGGGCCAAGAGACCCAGTACTTC.

V and J are TRBV15 and TRBJ1-1, with TRBD1 as a possible D gene (6 bases). V gave up 0 bases and J gave up 0 bases, with 8 bases separating them. Per germline, CDR1 LNHNV and CDR2 YYDKDF (reference sequence). The CDR3 covers 15 residues. DNA for the CDR3: TGTGCCACCAGCAGAGACGGGACATTGAACACTGAAGCTTTCTTT. This sequence encodes CATSRDGTLNTEAFF.

This clonotype was recorded at least ten times. This rearrangement joins TRBV27 to TRBJ2-7, with 11 nucleotides matching TRBD2. The CDR3 extends over 13 amino acids. Germline CDR1 is MNHEY and CDR2 is SMNVEV (reference sequence). Germline trimming cut 3 bases from V and 5 bases from J; bases unmatched to any gene: 0. CDR3 in amino acids: CASSLTSGNEQYF. As DNA, the CDR3 is TGTGCCAGCAGTTTGACTAGCGGGAACGAGCAGTACTTC.

This clonotype was counted at least ten times. The chain links TRBV12-3 or TRBV12-4 to TRBJ1-6; no clear D gene. The CDR3 spans 14 residues. The V end was cut by 3 bases, the J end by 2 bases, with 5 bases between. This CDR3 is CASSLGPYNSPLHF. In DNA, the CDR3 is TGTGCCAGCAGTTTGGGCCCCTATAATTCACCCCTCCACTTT.

The CDR3 nucleotides read TGCGCCAGCACCCCTCAGAGGGGAGGCGGCTATGGCTACACCTTC. Translating it yields CASTPQRGGGYGYTF. The gene calls are TRBV10-2 and TRBJ1-2; perhaps TRBD1 as D (5 bases). The CDR3 is 15 amino acids. Trimming left V 7 bases short and J 4 bases short, with 19 bases between. CDR1 and CDR2 (germline): WSHSY, SAAADI.

This clonotype appeared many times. The chain couples TRBV11-3 to TRBJ2-1, with a tentative D call TRBD1 (5 bases). In germline, CDR1 is SGHNT, CDR2 YENEEA. The V end lost 6 bases, the J end lost 9 bases, and 12 bases lay between the germline ends. This CDR3 has 12 amino acids. For the CDR3, the DNA is TGTGCCAGCAGTTTATTTAGGGGTGAGCAGTTCTTC. It is translated as CASSLFRGEQFF.

The chain uses TRBV6-5 and TRBJ1-6, with a tentative D call TRBD1 (5 bases). Trimming removed 0 bases from V and 11 bases from J, with 14 bases in between. There are 15 residues in the CDR3. Germline values: CDR1 MNHEY, CDR2 SVGAGI. The CDR3, as DNA: TGTGCCAGCAGTTACTCGGGACCCCGATACACACCCCTCCACTTT. This encodes CASSYSGPRYTPLHF.

There are many counts of this clonotype. The gene calls are TRBV2 and TRBJ2-3; 9 bases are shared with TRBD2. This CDR3 has 16 amino acids. Germline V gene lookup returns CDR1 SNHLY and CDR2 FYNNEI. J was trimmed by 2 bases and V by 4 bases; bases with no gene match: 7. The CDR3, as DNA: TGTGCCAGCAGTGTTTCGGCTAGCGGGGTCACAGATACGCAGTATTTT. Residues: CASSVSASGVTDTQYF.

This clonotype was observed at least ten times. This rearrangement joins TRBV6-2 or TRBV6-3 to TRBJ2-5, with D possibly called TRBD1 or TRBD2 (5 bases each). CDR1 is MNHEY, CDR2 SVGEGT, per germline. Trimming stripped 7 bases from V and 1 base from J, with 10 bases between. This CDR3 comprises 13 residues. The CDR3 is CASNGGFQETQYF. Here the CDR3 DNA reads TGTGCCAGCAATGGGGGATTCCAAGAGACCCAGTACTTC.

As to this clonotype: One junction end disagrees with the germline gene, perhaps due to a read error. Here the CDR3 DNA reads TGCGCCGGCAGCCGTGGGACAGGGCAAGGGAACACTGAAGCTTTCTTT. Its protein is CAGSRGTGQGNTEAFF. The chain has TRBV5-1 and TRBJ1-1; TRBD1 aligns across 9 bases. The V gene's germline CDR1 is SGHRS and CDR2 YFSETQ. The CDR3 sequence is 16 residues long. Looking up the rest from reference TRBV5-1 and TRBJ1-1 gives the full variable domain: KAGVTQTPRYLIKTRGQQVTLSCSPISGHRSVSWYQQTPGQGLQFLFEYFSETQRNKGNFPGRFSGRQFSNSRSEMNVSTLELGDSALYLCAGSRGTGQGNTEAFFGQGTRLTVV.

The chain couples TRBV28 to TRBJ1-1, with a tentative D call TRBD1 (6 bases). The CDR3 sequence is 15 residues long. CDR1 is MDHEN and CDR2 is SYDVKM in the germline V gene. V was clipped by 5 bases and J by 5 bases, with 18 bases between them. The CDR3 loop reads CASSPRGGRATEAFF. In nucleotides, the CDR3 is TGTGCCAGCAGTCCCAGAGGGGGGCGAGCAACTGAAGCTTTCTTT.

This clonotype was seen ten or more times. The rearrangement uses TRBV7-2 and TRBJ1-5; possibly TRBD1 for D (6 bases). The germline V and J ends were trimmed by 6 bases and 1 base, with 10 bases remaining between them. Germline CDR1 reads SGHTA; CDR2 reads FQGNSA. The CDR3 consists of 14 residues. In DNA, the CDR3 is TGTGCCAGCAGACCGGGGGCAAGCAATCAGCCCCAGCATTTT. Translated: CASRPGASNQPQHF.

This clonotype was seen repeatedly, ten times or more. This chain connects TRBV20-1 to TRBJ1-2; weak D call: TRBD1 (6 bases). Germline CDR1 DFQATT, CDR2 SNEGSKA (reference sequence). Trimming left V 1 base short and J 3 bases short, with 15 bases between. The CDR3 runs to 15 residues. CDR3 DNA sequence: TGCAGTGCTAGAGCCGAGACAGGCGCCTACTATGGCTACACCTTC. Translation: CSARAETGAYYGYTF.

There are many counts of this clonotype. J is TRBJ2-1 and V is TRBV30, with 9 bases identical to TRBD2. V dropped 3 bases and J dropped 1; count of bases not matched to a gene: 4. CDR3 length: 15 amino acids. Germline V lookup: CDR1 GTSNPN, CDR2 SVGIG (reference sequence). The CDR3 reads CAWRSGGRSYNEQFF. The CDR3, as DNA: TGTGCCTGGAGGAGCGGGGGGAGATCCTACAATGAGCAGTTCTTC.

This clonotype was seen more than once but under ten times. This sequence joins TRBV20-1 and TRBJ2-3; perhaps TRBD2 as D (6 bases). V was trimmed by 3 bases and J by 0 bases, leaving 19 bases between them. In germline, CDR1 is DFQATT, CDR2 SNEGSKA (reference sequence). The CDR3 is 17 amino acids. The CDR3 region is CSASNPSGGLSTDTQYF. Here the CDR3 DNA reads TGCAGTGCTAGTAATCCTTCTGGGGGACTTAGCACAGATACGCAGTATTTT.

The chain couples TRBV4-1 to TRBJ1-1; maybe TRBD1 (6 bases). The V end lost 5 bases, the J end lost 6 bases, and 19 bases lay between the germline ends. The CDR3 runs to 15 residues. Germline V CDR1 and CDR2: MGHRA, YSYEKL. The CDR3 bases are TGCGCCAGCAGCAGACACACAGGGACTACTCCTGAAGCTTTCTTT. The encoded protein is CASSRHTGTTPEAFF.

This clonotype was seen a few times. A much larger clone sits a single nucleotide away, making a read error possible. This chain links TRBV3-1 with TRBJ2-7, with 8 positions matching TRBD2. CDR1 LGHDT and CDR2 YNNKEL come from the germline V gene (reference sequence). The CDR3 covers 12 residues. V lost 11 bases and J lost 6; bases outside the gene matches: 9. As DNA, the CDR3 is TGTGCCCGCACCTTCAGCGGGGGCGAGCAGTACTTC. Its protein is CARTFSGGEQYF.